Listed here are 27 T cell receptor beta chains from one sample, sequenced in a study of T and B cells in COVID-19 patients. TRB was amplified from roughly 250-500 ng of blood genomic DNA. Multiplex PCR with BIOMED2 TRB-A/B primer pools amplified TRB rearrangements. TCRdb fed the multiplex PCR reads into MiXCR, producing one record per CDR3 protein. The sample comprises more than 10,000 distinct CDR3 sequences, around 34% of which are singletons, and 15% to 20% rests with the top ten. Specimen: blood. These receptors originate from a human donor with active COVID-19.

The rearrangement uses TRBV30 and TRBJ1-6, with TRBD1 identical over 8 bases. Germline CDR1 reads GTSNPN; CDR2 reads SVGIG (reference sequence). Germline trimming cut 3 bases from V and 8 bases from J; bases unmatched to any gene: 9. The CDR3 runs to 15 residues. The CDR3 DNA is TGTGCCTGGAGGGTGGTACAGGGGGTTCATTCACCCCTCCACTTT. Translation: CAWRVVQGVHSPLHF.

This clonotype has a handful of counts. The CDR3 bases are TGTGCCATCAGTGAAACGGGACAGATTTTTAATGGCTACACCTTC. It is translated as CAISETGQIFNGYTF. The chain combines TRBV10-3 with TRBJ1-2; 7 bases map to TRBD1. Looked up from germline, CDR1 is ENHRY and CDR2 is SYGVKD. V was pared by 3 bases and J by 6 bases, with 10 bases of the junction left unmatched. The CDR3 extends over 15 amino acids.

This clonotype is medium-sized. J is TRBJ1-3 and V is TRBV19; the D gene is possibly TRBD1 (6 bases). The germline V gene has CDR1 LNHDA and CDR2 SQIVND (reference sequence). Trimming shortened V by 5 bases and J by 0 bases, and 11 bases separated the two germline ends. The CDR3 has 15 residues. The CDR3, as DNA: TGTGCCAGTAGTGAAGGACAGTACTCTGGAAACACCATATATTTT. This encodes CASSEGQYSGNTIYF.

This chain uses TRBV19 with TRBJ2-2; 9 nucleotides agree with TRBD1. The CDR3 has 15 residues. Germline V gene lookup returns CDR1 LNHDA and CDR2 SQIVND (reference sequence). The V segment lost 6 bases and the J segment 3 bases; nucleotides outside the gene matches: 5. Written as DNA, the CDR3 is TGTGCCAGTAGGTTAGGGACAGGGCACACCGGGGAGCTGTTTTTT. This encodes CASRLGTGHTGELFF.

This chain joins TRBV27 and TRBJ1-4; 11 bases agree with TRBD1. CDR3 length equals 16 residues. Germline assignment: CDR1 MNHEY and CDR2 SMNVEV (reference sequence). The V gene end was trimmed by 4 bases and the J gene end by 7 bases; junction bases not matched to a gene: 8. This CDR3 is CASSSTGTGGGEKLFF. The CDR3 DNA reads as TGTGCCAGCAGTTCCACCGGGACAGGGGGAGGTGAAAAACTGTTTTTT.

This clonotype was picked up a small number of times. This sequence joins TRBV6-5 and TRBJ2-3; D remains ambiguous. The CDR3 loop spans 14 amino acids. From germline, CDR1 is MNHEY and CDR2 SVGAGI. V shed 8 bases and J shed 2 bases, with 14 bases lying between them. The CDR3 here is CASRTEGNTDTQYF. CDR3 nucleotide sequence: TGTGCCAGCCGAACGGAAGGGAACACAGATACGCAGTATTTT.

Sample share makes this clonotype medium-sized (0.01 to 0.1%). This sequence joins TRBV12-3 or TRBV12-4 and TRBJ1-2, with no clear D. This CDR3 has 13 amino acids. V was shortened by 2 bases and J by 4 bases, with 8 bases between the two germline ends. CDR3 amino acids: CASSLSRFYGYTF. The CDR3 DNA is TGTGCCAGCAGTTTAAGCCGTTTCTATGGCTACACCTTC.

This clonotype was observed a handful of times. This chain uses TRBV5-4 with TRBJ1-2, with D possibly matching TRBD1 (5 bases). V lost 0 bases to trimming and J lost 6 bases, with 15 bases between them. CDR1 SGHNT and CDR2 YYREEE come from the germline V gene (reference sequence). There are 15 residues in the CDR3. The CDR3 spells CASSLAGASTHGYTF. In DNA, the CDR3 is TGTGCCAGCAGCTTGGCCGGGGCGAGTACTCATGGCTACACCTTC. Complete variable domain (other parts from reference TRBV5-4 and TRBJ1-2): ETGVTQSPTHLIKTRGQQVTLRCSSQSGHNTVSWYQQALGQGPQFIFQYYREEENGRGNFPPRFSGLQFPNYSSELNVNALELDDSALYLCASSLAGASTHGYTFGSGTRLTVV.

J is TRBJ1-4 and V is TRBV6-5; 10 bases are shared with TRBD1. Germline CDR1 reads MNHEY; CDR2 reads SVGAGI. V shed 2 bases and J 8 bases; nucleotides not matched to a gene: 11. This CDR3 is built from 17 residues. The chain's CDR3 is CASSYRGQGNSREKLFF. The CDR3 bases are TGTGCCAGCAGTTACCGGGGACAGGGGAATAGTCGGGAAAAACTGTTTTTT.

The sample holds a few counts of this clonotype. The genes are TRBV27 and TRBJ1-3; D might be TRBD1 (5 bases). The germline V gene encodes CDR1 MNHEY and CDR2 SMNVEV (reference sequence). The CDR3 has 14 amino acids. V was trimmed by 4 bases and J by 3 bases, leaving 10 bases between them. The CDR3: CASSYGQGGNTIYF. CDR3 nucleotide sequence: TGTGCCAGCAGTTACGGGCAGGGTGGAAACACCATATATTTT.

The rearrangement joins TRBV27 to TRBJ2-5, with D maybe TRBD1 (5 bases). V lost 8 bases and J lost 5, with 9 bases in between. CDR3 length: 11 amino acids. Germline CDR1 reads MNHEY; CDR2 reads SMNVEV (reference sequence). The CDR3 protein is CASGAFETQYF. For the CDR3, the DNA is TGTGCCAGCGGGGCGTTTGAGACCCAGTACTTC.

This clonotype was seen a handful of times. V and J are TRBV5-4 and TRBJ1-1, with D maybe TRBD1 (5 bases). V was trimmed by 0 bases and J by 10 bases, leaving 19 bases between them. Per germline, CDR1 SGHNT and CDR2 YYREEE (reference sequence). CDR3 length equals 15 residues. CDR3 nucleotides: TGTGCCAGCAGCTTGGCGGGGTTGCAGGGCTCGGCAGCTTTCTTT. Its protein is CASSLAGLQGSAAFF. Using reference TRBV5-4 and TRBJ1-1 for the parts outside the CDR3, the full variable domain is ETGVTQSPTHLIKTRGQQVTLRCSSQSGHNTVSWYQQALGQGPQFIFQYYREEENGRGNFPPRFSGLQFPNYSSELNVNALELDDSALYLCASSLAGLQGSAAFFGQGTRLTVV.

The CDR3 region is CASSLVRGPRDEQFF. Written as DNA, the CDR3 is TGTGCCAGCAGCTTAGTACGGGGCCCACGGGATGAGCAGTTCTTC. The rearrangement links TRBV7-9 to TRBJ2-1; the D gene could be TRBD1 or TRBD2 (5 bases each). Germline CDR1 SEHNR, CDR2 FQNEAQ (reference sequence). CDR3 size: 15 residues. Trimming took 1 base from V and 8 from J, leaving 15 bases between them.

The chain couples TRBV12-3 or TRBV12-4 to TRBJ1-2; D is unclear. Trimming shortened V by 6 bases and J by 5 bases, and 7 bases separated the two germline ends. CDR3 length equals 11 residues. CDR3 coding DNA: TGTGCCAGCAGCGGTCGATATGGCTACACCTTC. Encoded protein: CASSGRYGYTF.

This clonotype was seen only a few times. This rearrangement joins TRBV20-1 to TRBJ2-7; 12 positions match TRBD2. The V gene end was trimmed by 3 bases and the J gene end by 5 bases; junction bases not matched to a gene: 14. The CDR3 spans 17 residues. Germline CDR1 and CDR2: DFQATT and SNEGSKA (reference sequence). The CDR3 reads CSASPLLLAGGIDEQYF. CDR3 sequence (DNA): TGCAGTGCTAGTCCCCTGTTACTAGCGGGGGGAATCGACGAGCAGTACTTC.

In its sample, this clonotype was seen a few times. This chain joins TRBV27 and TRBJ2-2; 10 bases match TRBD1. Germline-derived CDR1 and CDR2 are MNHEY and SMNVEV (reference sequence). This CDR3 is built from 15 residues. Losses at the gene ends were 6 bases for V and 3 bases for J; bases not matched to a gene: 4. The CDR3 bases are TGTGCCAGCAGGACAGGGGGCGCCGACACCGGGGAGCTGTTTTTT. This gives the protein CASRTGGADTGELFF.

In DNA form, the CDR3 reads TGTGCCAGCAGCGGACGGACAGGGGGCAATATTGACTACGAGCAGTACTTC. Translated, it gives CASSGRTGGNIDYEQYF. The rearrangement joins TRBV5-6 to TRBJ2-7; TRBD1 matches 11 bases. This CDR3 has 17 amino acids. Germline loops: CDR1 SGHDT, CDR2 YYEEEE. The junction had 12 bases not matched to a gene; V was cut back by 4 bases and J by 3 bases.

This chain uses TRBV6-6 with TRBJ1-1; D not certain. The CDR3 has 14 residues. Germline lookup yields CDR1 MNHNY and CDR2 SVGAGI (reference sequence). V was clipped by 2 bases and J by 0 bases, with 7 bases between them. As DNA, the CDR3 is TGTGCCAGCAGTTACGGGGAAATGAACACTGAAGCTTTCTTT. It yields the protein CASSYGEMNTEAFF.

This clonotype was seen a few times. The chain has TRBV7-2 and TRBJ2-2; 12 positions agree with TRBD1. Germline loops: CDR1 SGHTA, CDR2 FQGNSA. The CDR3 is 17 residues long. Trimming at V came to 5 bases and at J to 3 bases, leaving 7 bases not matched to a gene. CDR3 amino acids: CASSPRGTGGHTGELFF. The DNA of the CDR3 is TGTGCCAGCAGCCCCCGGGGGACAGGGGGCCACACCGGGGAGCTGTTTTTT.

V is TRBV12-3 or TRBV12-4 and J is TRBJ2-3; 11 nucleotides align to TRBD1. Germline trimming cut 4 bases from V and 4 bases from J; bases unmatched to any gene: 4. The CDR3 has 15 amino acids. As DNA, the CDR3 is TGTGCCAGCAGTTCGCGGGGACAGGGGGCAGATACGCAGTATTTT. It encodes CASSSRGQGADTQYF.

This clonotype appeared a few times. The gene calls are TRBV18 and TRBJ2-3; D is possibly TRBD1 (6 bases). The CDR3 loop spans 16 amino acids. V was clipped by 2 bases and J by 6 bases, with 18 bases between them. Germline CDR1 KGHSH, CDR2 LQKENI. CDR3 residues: CASSPTVRGNSDTQYF. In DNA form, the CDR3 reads TGTGCCAGCTCACCAACTGTCAGGGGAAATTCGGATACGCAGTATTTT.

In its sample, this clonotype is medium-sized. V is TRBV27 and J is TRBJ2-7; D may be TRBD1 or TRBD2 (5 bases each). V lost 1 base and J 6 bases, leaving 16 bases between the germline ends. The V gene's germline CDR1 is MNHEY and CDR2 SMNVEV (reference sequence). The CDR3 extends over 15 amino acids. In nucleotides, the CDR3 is TGTGCCAGCAGTTTATGGTCCGGGACGGGTGCCGAGCAGTACTTC. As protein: CASSLWSGTGAEQYF.

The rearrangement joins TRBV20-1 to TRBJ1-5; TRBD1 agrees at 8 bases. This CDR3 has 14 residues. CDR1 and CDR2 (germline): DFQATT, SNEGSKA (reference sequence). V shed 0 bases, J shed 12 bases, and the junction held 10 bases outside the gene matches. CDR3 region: CSARDHRGNQFQHF. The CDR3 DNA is TGCAGTGCTAGAGATCACAGGGGGAATCAATTCCAGCATTTT.

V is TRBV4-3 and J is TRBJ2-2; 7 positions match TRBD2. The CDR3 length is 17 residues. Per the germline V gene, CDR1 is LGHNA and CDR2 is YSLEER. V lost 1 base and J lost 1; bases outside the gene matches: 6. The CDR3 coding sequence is TGCGCCAGCAGCCAAGGTAGCCTAGCGGTGAACACCGGGGAGCTGTTTTTT. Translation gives CASSQGSLAVNTGELFF.

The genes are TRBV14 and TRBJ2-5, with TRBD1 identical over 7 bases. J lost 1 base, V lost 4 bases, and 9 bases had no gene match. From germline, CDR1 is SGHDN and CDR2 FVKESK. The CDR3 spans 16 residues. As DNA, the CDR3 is TGTGCCAGCAGCCTACGGACAGGTCTGGGCCAAGAGACCCAGTACTTC. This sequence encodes CASSLRTGLGQETQYF.

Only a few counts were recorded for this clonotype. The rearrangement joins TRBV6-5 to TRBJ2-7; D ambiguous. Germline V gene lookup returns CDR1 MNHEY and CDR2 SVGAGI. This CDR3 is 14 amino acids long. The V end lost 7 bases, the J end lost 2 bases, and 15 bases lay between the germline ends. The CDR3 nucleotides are TGTGCCAGCATACAGCTAATTCCCCCCTACGAGCAGTACTTC. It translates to CASIQLIPPYEQYF.

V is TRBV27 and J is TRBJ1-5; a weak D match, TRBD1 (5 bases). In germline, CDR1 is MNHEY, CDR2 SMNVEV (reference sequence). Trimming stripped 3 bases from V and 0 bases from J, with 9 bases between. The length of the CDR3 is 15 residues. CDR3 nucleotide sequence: TGTGCCAGCAGTTTTCGGGGGGATAGCAATCAGCCCCAGCATTTT. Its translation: CASSFRGDSNQPQHF.